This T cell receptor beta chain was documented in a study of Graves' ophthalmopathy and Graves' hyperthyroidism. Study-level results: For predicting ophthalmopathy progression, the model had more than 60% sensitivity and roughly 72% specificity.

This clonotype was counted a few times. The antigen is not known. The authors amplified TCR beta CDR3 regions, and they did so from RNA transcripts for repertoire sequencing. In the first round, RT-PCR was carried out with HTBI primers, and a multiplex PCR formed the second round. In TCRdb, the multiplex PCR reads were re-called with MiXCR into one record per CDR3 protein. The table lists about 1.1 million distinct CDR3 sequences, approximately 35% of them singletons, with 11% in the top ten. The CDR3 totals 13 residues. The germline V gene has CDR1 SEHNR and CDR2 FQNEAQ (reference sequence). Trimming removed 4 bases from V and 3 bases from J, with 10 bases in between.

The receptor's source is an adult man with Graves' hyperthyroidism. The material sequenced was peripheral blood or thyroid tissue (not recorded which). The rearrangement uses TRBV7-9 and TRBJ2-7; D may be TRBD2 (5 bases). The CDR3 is CASSYTSNYEQYF. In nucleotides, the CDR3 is TGTGCCAGCAGCTACACTAGTAACTACGAGCAGTACTTC.